The clone carrying this TCR beta chain appeared a single time. This sample is part of a study of blood T cell repertoires in COVID-19. Germline V gene sequence: CDR1 MNHNY, CDR2 SVGAGI (reference sequence). J gave up 4 bases and V 6 bases, and 7 bases lay outside the gene matches. CDR3 length equals 15 residues. Sequencing was performed with immunoSEQ multiplex PCR; in TCRdb, only in-frame clones are kept and a portion is missing. The sample consists of about 360,000 clones, approximately 91% of them appearing once. V and J are TRBV6-6 and TRBJ1-5; 9 bases match TRBD1. The source material was PBMCs or T cells enriched from blood (not recorded which). The clonotype comes from a woman in her 40s with acute COVID-19. CDR3 amino acids: CASRPGTGRNQPQHF. In nucleotides, the CDR3 is TGTGCCAGCAGACCGGGGACAGGGCGAAATCAGCCCCAGCATTTT.